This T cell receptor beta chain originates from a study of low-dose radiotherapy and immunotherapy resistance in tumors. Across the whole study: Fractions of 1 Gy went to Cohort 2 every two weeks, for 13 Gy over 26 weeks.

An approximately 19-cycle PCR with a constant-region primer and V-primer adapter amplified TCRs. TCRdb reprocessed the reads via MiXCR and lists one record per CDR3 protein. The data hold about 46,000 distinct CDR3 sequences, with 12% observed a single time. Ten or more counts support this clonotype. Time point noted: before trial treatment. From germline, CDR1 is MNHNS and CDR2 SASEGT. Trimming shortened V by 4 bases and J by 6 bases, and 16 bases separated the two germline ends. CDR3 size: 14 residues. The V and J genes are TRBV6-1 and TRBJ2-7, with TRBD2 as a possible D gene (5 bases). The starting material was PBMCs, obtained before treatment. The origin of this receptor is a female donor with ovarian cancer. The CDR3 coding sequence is TGTGCCAGCAGTGGAGGGCACATGCTAGGCGAGCAGTACTTC. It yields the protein CASSGGHMLGEQYF.